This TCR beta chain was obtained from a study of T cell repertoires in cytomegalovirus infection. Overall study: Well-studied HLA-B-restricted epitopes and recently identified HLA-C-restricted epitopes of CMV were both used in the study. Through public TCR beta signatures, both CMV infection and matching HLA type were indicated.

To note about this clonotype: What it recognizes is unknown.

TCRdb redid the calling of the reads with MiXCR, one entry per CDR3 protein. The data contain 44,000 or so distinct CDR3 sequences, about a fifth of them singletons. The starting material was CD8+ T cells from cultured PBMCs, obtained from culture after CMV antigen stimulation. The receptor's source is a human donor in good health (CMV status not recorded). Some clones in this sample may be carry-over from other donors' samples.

CDR3 in DNA: TGTGCCAGCAGTTATCTGGGGGCGGGAACCGGGGAGCTGTTTTTT. Encoded protein: CASSYLGAGTGELFF. The V gene is TRBV6-2 or TRBV6-3, the J gene TRBJ2-2; either TRBD1 or TRBD2 may fit D (6 bases each). CDR1 and CDR2 (germline): MNHEY, SVGEGT. The germline V and J ends were trimmed by 3 bases and 5 bases, with 13 bases remaining between them. CDR3 length: 15 residues.